Listed here are 30 T cell receptor beta chains from one sample, sequenced in a study of blood T cell repertoires in COVID-19. The method was immunoSEQ multiplex PCR; TCRdb's version includes in-frame clones alone and lacks a portion of them. Of approximately 240,000 clones listed, 80% to 90% were seen once; the top ten hold 4% to 6%. Sequencing was carried out using peripheral blood. These receptors were obtained from a woman aged 55-70 years who had recovered from COVID-19.

The sample holds a few counts of this clone. The V call is TRBV24-1, the J call TRBJ1-6; D is perhaps TRBD1 (5 bases). CDR1 is KGHDR and CDR2 is SFDVKD in the germline V gene. V lost 0 bases, J lost 6 bases, and 17 bases lay in between. This CDR3 is built from 18 residues. The chain's CDR3 is CATSDLRTPRVGNSPLHF. The CDR3 nucleotides are TGTGCCACCAGTGATTTGCGCACCCCCAGGGTTGGTAATTCACCCCTCCACTTT.

This chain links TRBV6-6 with TRBJ1-3, with TRBD1 matching 7 bases. Germline trimming cut 6 bases from V and 0 bases from J; bases unmatched to any gene: 5. The germline CDR1 and CDR2 sequences are MNHNY and SVGAGI (reference sequence). This CDR3 has 15 residues. This chain's CDR3 is CASRPTGNSGNTIYF. The DNA of the CDR3 is TGTGCCAGCAGACCGACAGGGAACTCTGGAAACACCATATATTTT.

This clone occurred a few times. CDR3 sequence reads: CASSPRSVSGNTIYF. CDR3 bases: TGTGCCAGCAGCCCCAGGTCTGTCTCTGGAAACACCATATATTTT. The chain uses TRBV7-9 and TRBJ1-3; no firm D call. Looked up from germline, CDR1 is SEHNR and CDR2 is FQNEAQ (reference sequence). The CDR3 is 15 amino acids. V shed 5 bases and J shed 0 bases, with 11 bases lying between them.

This clone has only one observation. This chain joins TRBV7-2 and TRBJ1-3, with unresolved D. The V gene's germline CDR1 is SGHTA and CDR2 FQGNSA. The V end lost 3 bases, the J end lost 3 bases, and 9 bases lay between the germline ends. The CDR3 runs 14 residues. CDR3 coding DNA: TGTGCCAGCAGCTTCCACGGAGATGGAAACACCATATATTTT. This encodes CASSFHGDGNTIYF.

The chain recombines TRBV4-1 with TRBJ1-2; TRBD1 matches 8 bases. The CDR3 runs to 15 residues. Germline CDR1 reads MGHRA; CDR2 reads YSYEKL. V was clipped by 1 base and J by 5 bases; unmatched bases: 6. The CDR3 here is CASSQAENRGYGYTF. For the CDR3, the DNA is TGCGCCAGCAGCCAAGCCGAGAACAGGGGGTATGGCTACACCTTC.

The V gene is TRBV29-1, the J gene TRBJ2-3, with D hard to call. CDR1 SQVTM and CDR2 ANQGSEA come from the germline V gene. With 5 bases removed from V and 5 bases from J, the gap between germline ends came to 11 bases. The CDR3 extends over 12 amino acids. The chain's CDR3 is CSVSAAGDTQYF. The CDR3 bases are TGCAGCGTTTCCGCGGCCGGAGATACGCAGTATTTT.

The genes are TRBV20-1 and TRBJ2-5, with TRBD1 as a possible D gene (6 bases). Germline V gene lookup returns CDR1 DFQATT and CDR2 SNEGSKA (reference sequence). Trimming took 3 bases from V and 5 from J, leaving 13 bases between them. The CDR3 is made up of 13 amino acids. The CDR3 bases are TGCAGTGCTAGTAACAGGGTACTGGAGACCCAGTACTTC. Amino acids: CSASNRVLETQYF.

In this sample, this clone turned up once. The chain carries TRBV9 and TRBJ1-1; TRBD1 is a possible D gene (6 bases). CDR1 is SGDLS and CDR2 is YYNGEE in the germline V gene. The V end was cut by 4 bases, the J end by 1 base, with 11 bases between. The CDR3 consists of 14 residues. CDR3 nucleotides: TGTGCCAGCAGCCCTCAGGGACAGAACACTGAAGCTTTCTTT. Its protein is CASSPQGQNTEAFF.

The chain has TRBV6-5 and TRBJ2-5; D perhaps matches TRBD1 (5 bases). There are 13 residues in the CDR3. V shed 0 bases and J shed 6 bases, with 8 bases lying between them. Germline V gene data show CDR1 as MNHEY and CDR2 as SVGAGI. The CDR3 spells CASSYSNRKTQYF. CDR3 in DNA: TGTGCCAGCAGTTACTCGAACAGGAAGACCCAGTACTTC.

This chain uses TRBV4-2 with TRBJ2-3; 7 nucleotides line up with TRBD1. The ends lost 0 bases at V and 1 base at J; junction bases unmatched: 10. Germline V gene data show CDR1 as LGHNA and CDR2 as YNFKEQ. CDR3 length equals 18 residues. CDR3 residues: CASSQERQGWLGTDTQYF. CDR3 in DNA: TGTGCCAGCAGCCAAGAAAGACAGGGTTGGTTGGGCACAGATACGCAGTATTTT.

The chain has TRBV7-9 and TRBJ1-2; 8 nucleotides agree with TRBD1. Looked up from germline, CDR1 is SEHNR and CDR2 is FQNEAQ (reference sequence). This CDR3 spans 16 amino acids. V lost 7 bases, J lost 2 bases, and 12 bases stayed unmatched. Written as DNA, the CDR3 is TGTGCCAGCACCTCCACTAAAGGACAGGGAAACTATGGCTACACCTTC. This encodes CASTSTKGQGNYGYTF.

This rearrangement joins TRBV7-9 to TRBJ2-1, with a tentative D call TRBD1 (5 bases). In germline, CDR1 is SEHNR, CDR2 FQNEAQ (reference sequence). Trimming pared 1 base from V and 2 bases from J, leaving 9 bases between. The CDR3 is made up of 15 amino acids. The CDR3 DNA reads TGTGCCAGCAGCTTAGGGTCCAGGGCCTACAATGAGCAGTTCTTC. This translates into CASSLGSRAYNEQFF.

The gene calls are TRBV4-1 and TRBJ2-1; 13 bases line up with TRBD2. Germline V gives CDR1 MGHRA, CDR2 YSYEKL. The CDR3 length is 17 residues. V dropped 1 base and J dropped 4; count of bases not matched to a gene: 4. This CDR3 is CASSQAPLAGGYNEQFF. The CDR3 nucleotides are TGCGCCAGCAGCCAAGCCCCACTAGCGGGGGGGTACAATGAGCAGTTCTTC.

The chain couples TRBV18 to TRBJ2-1, with TRBD1 matching over 8 bases. Germline CDR1 KGHSH, CDR2 LQKENI. The length of the CDR3 is 15 residues. Trimming at V came to 0 bases and at J to 6 bases, leaving 4 bases not matched to a gene. The CDR3 loop is CASSPPQGATNEQFF. CDR3 coding DNA: TGTGCCAGCTCACCACCTCAGGGGGCGACCAATGAGCAGTTCTTC. Looking up the rest from reference TRBV18 and TRBJ2-1 gives the full variable domain: NAGVMQNPRHLVRRRGQEARLRCSPMKGHSHVYWYRQLPEEGLKFMVYLQKENIIDESGMPKERFSAEFPKEGPSILRIQQVVRGDSAAYFCASSPPQGATNEQFFGPGTRLTVL.

The gene calls are TRBV5-1 and TRBJ2-2; D is perhaps TRBD1 (6 bases). Trimming pared 2 bases from V and 3 bases from J, leaving 11 bases between. The CDR3 has 15 amino acids. Germline-derived CDR1 and CDR2 are SGHRS and YFSETQ. The CDR3 nucleotides are TGCGCCAGCAGCTTAGGACAGTATTACACCGGGGAGCTGTTTTTT. Amino acids: CASSLGQYYTGELFF. Full variable domain (missing parts from reference TRBV5-1 and TRBJ2-2): KAGVTQTPRYLIKTRGQQVTLSCSPISGHRSVSWYQQTPGQGLQFLFEYFSETQRNKGNFPGRFSGRQFSNSRSEMNVSTLELGDSALYLCASSLGQYYTGELFFGEGSRLTVL.

The table lists this clone with a count of one. The chain is built from TRBV6-5 and TRBJ1-2; 8 nucleotides align to TRBD1. The CDR3 extends over 14 amino acids. Germline loops: CDR1 MNHEY, CDR2 SVGAGI. After removal of 6 bases from V and 4 bases from J, the junction contained 7 bases not matched to a gene. The CDR3: CASRLDRDTYGYTF. The CDR3 coding sequence is TGTGCCAGCAGACTGGACAGGGATACCTATGGCTACACCTTC.

The chain carries TRBV6-2 or TRBV6-3 and TRBJ1-2; D perhaps matches TRBD1 (6 bases). V was trimmed by 0 bases and J by 8 bases, leaving 10 bases between them. The CDR3 has 13 amino acids. CDR1 and CDR2 (germline): MNHEY, SVGEGT. The CDR3 region has the DNA TGTGCCAGCAGTTACTCGACAGGAGGAGGCTACACCTTC. This encodes CASSYSTGGGYTF.

This clone appeared a single time. The chain links TRBV6-6 to TRBJ1-5; D might be TRBD1 (5 bases). V dropped 2 bases and J dropped 1 base, with 9 bases sitting between them. Germline V gene sequence: CDR1 MNHNY, CDR2 SVGAGI (reference sequence). CDR3 length: 15 amino acids. This CDR3 is CASSYVKGSNQPQHF. The CDR3 DNA reads TGTGCCAGCAGTTACGTTAAGGGGAGCAATCAGCCCCAGCATTTT.

The J gene is TRBJ1-1, the V gene TRBV3-1 (or the pseudogene TRBV3-2); unclear D gene. Germline CDR1 and CDR2: LGHDT and YNNKEL (reference sequence). The CDR3 contains 12 residues. Deletions cut 1 base from V and 7 bases from J, with 7 bases between. The CDR3 spells CASSQGGGEAFF. CDR3 nucleotide sequence: TGTGCCAGCAGCCAAGGGGGAGGTGAAGCTTTCTTT.

For this clone: At one end, the junction sequence differs from germline, possibly due to a read error. V is TRBV7-7 and J is TRBJ2-5; D is unclear. Germline values: CDR1 SSHAT, CDR2 FNYEAQ (reference sequence). The CDR3 covers 16 residues. CDR3 residues: CASSPGGTVSQETQYF. CDR3 nucleotides: TGTGCTAGCAGCCCCGGCGGAACCGTTAGCCAAGAGACCCAGTACTTC.

This clone was recorded once. The V call is TRBV6-5, the J call TRBJ1-2; TRBD1 might be the D (5 bases). The V end lost 6 bases, the J end lost 7 bases, and 12 bases lay between the germline ends. There are 12 residues in the CDR3. Germline V gene data show CDR1 as MNHEY and CDR2 as SVGAGI. The chain's CDR3 is CASRSQGSGYTF. DNA of the CDR3: TGTGCCAGCAGGTCCCAGGGAAGTGGCTACACCTTC.

The V call is TRBV3-1 (or the pseudogene TRBV3-2), the J call TRBJ1-6, with TRBD1 matching 8 bases. Trimming cost V 4 bases and J 3 bases; bases outside gene matches: 5. The CDR3 has 16 amino acids. Germline CDR1 is LGHDT and CDR2 is YNNKEL (reference sequence). CDR3 coding DNA: TGTGCCAGCAGCCGACTGGGACAGGTCTATAATTCACCCCTCCACTTT. It yields the protein CASSRLGQVYNSPLHF.

The chain has TRBV19 and TRBJ1-1; perhaps TRBD1 as D (5 bases). Germline V CDR1 and CDR2: LNHDA, SQIVND (reference sequence). V lost 6 bases, J lost 0 bases, and 20 bases lay in between. This CDR3 has 17 amino acids. The DNA of the CDR3 is TGTGCCAGTAGACAAAGCCCATCGGGGGAAGTGAACACTGAAGCTTTCTTT. Encoded protein: CASRQSPSGEVNTEAFF.

The genes are TRBV15 and TRBJ1-4; D might be TRBD1 (6 bases). Trimming removed 5 bases at V and 8 bases at J, with 12 bases between. Germline V gene sequence: CDR1 LNHNV, CDR2 YYDKDF (reference sequence). This CDR3 is 13 amino acids long. The CDR3 nucleotides are TGTGCCACCAGCTCTCGAGGACAGGAAAAACTGTTTTTT. Translating gives CATSSRGQEKLFF.

This clone was observed a handful of times. The J gene is TRBJ2-7, the V gene TRBV7-2; 8 bases agree with TRBD1. Germline loops: CDR1 SGHTA, CDR2 FQGNSA. This CDR3 is 11 amino acids long. V lost 3 bases, J lost 12 bases, and 4 bases stayed unmatched. The CDR3 sequence is CASSLRQGWYF. The CDR3 DNA reads TGTGCCAGCAGCTTGAGACAGGGGTGGTACTTC.

V is TRBV6-1 and J is TRBJ1-2; maybe TRBD1 (6 bases). CDR1 is MNHNS, CDR2 SASEGT, per germline. Trimming took off 2 bases at V and 6 bases at J, with 10 bases between the two ends. This CDR3 comprises 13 residues. CDR3 in amino acids: CASSELQGNGYTF. For the CDR3, the DNA is TGTGCCAGCAGTGAATTACAGGGAAATGGCTACACCTTC.

This chain uses TRBV29-1 with TRBJ2-1; 7 bases agree with TRBD2. Germline V lookup: CDR1 SQVTM, CDR2 ANQGSEA. V was pared by 1 base and J by 3 bases, with 6 bases of the junction left unmatched. The CDR3 contains 15 residues. As DNA, the CDR3 is TGCAGCGTTGAAGTCCCACTAGCGAACTACAATGAGCAGTTCTTC. As protein: CSVEVPLANYNEQFF.

By proportion, this clone is medium-sized (0.01 to 0.1%). This sequence joins TRBV9 and TRBJ1-2; weak D call: TRBD1 (5 bases). V dropped 3 bases and J dropped 4 bases, with 19 bases sitting between them. CDR3 size: 16 residues. From germline, CDR1 is SGDLS and CDR2 YYNGEE. CDR3 nucleotides: TGTGCCAGCAGCGGGAGGGCTGACAGTTTGTCCTATGGCTACACCTTC. As protein: CASSGRADSLSYGYTF.

The chain uses TRBV5-6 and TRBJ2-7; 9 nucleotides line up with TRBD2. The CDR3 covers 16 residues. Looked up from germline, CDR1 is SGHDT and CDR2 is YYEEEE. V shed 1 base, J shed 6 bases, and the junction held 11 bases outside the gene matches. The CDR3 sequence is CASSLLAGGGAIEQYF. CDR3 in DNA: TGTGCCAGCAGCTTGTTGGCGGGCGGGGGGGCGATCGAGCAGTACTTC. Based on the CDR3 plus reference TRBV5-6 and TRBJ2-7, the full variable domain is DAGVTQSPTHLIKTRGQQVTLRCSPKSGHDTVSWYQQALGQGPQFIFQYYEEEERQRGNFPDRFSGHQFPNYSSELNVNALLLGDSALYLCASSLLAGGGAIEQYFGPGTRLTVT.

The chain links TRBV10-3 to TRBJ1-2; unclear D gene. The V end lost 6 bases, the J end lost 3 bases, and 8 bases lay between the germline ends. The CDR3 extends over 12 amino acids. Germline V gene lookup returns CDR1 ENHRY and CDR2 SYGVKD. The CDR3 loop is CAIRGRDYGYTF. CDR3 in DNA: TGTGCCATCAGGGGGAGAGACTATGGCTACACCTTC.